This T cell receptor (beta chain) was sequenced during a study of T cell responses to AZD1222 COVID-19 vaccine. For this clone: What it binds is not known.

The CDR3 spans 13 residues. Germline assignment: CDR1 SQVTM and CDR2 ANQGSEA. The J segment lost 4 bases and the V segment lost 7 bases, leaving 6 bases of the junction unmatched. The assay was immunoSEQ multiplex PCR, and TCRdb's table has in-frame clones only and misses some. Of fewer than 130,000 clones listed, around 90% are singletons. Study results and caveats: The study identified only a handful of AZD1222 recipients as seropositive at baseline. Two doses of AZD1222 preceded a rise in Spike-specific TCR breadth and depth. Regions left unmutated in variants are reportedly the target of nearly half of spike-specific TCRs. White British ancestry dominated among donors, who included more females, and clonal diversity was possibly underestimated.

This sample comprised peripheral blood, obtained on day 0 of AZD1222 vaccination. The sequence was obtained from an adult in good health. The rearrangement links TRBV29-1 to TRBJ2-1, with 8 bases that match TRBD1. Here the CDR3 reads CSAGQGQYNEQFF. The CDR3 coding sequence is TGCAGCGCCGGACAGGGTCAGTACAATGAGCAGTTCTTC.